These T cell receptor beta chains were read from a single sample in a study of cytomegalovirus exposure and HLA in healthy donors. TCRdb keeps only in-frame clones here, not all; method: immunoSEQ multiplex PCR. This sample carries over 110,000 clones, 84% of them seen once, and the ten largest clones take 1.4%. Sequencing was performed on PBMCs. Receptors originate from a woman between 25 and 40 years old in good health and CMV-seronegative. Each CDR3 is given with its conserved first and last residue. A D gene is named only where the DNA matches it firmly. Some rows have no size entry. The others give once, few or many, or a class for an expanded clone.

j_gene	d_gene	v_gene	abundance	CDR3aa	CDR3nt
TRBJ1-6	NA	TRBV2	medium-sized	CASASSAAGYKPLHF	TGTGCCAGCGCCTCGAGTGCCGCAGGGTACAAACCCCTCCACTTT
TRBJ1-1	TRBD1	TRBV5-1	once	CASSETGTGSTEAFF	TGCGCCAGCAGCGAGACCGGGACAGGGAGCACTGAAGCTTTCTTT
TRBJ1-2	TRBD1	TRBV14	NA	CASSPSDRTAYGYTF	TGTGCCAGCAGCCCTTCGGACAGGACCGCCTATGGCTACACCTTC
TRBJ1-2	TRBD1	TRBV11-2	NA	CASSSRSGTGVSYGYTF	TGTGCCAGCAGCTCCCGATCCGGGACAGGGGTTTCGTATGGCTACACCTTC
TRBJ1-3	NA	TRBV13	NA	CASKYGGSGNTIYF	TGTGCCAGCAAGTACGGAGGCTCTGGAAACACCATATATTTT
TRBJ2-3	TRBD2	TRBV10-2	NA	CASNILAGGLDTQYF	TGCGCCAGCAACATACTAGCGGGGGGGCTAGATACGCAGTATTTT
TRBJ2-5	NA	TRBV4-1	NA	CASSQAGGEETQYF	TGCGCCAGCAGCCAAGCGGGCGGGGAAGAGACCCAGTACTTC
TRBJ1-6	TRBD1	TRBV5-1	few	CASSLIGQVNSPLHF	TGCGCCAGCAGCTTGATCGGACAGGTTAATTCACCCCTCCACTTT
TRBJ2-7	NA	TRBV28	NA	CASSAQGPYEQYF	TGTGCCAGCAGTGCACAGGGACCCTACGAGCAGTACTTC
TRBJ2-3	TRBD1	TRBV7-3	NA	CASSRTGVGDTQYF	TGTGCCAGCAGCCGGACAGGGGTCGGAGATACGCAGTATTTT
TRBJ1-4	NA	TRBV15	NA	CATSRGGLGAFNEKLFF	TGTGCCACCAGCAGAGGGGGGTTGGGGGCCTTTAATGAAAAACTGTTTTTT
TRBJ1-2	NA	TRBV7-2	NA	CASSLLEQGDGYTF	TGTGCCAGCAGCTTGCTAGAACAGGGTGATGGCTACACCTTC
TRBJ2-7	NA	TRBV4-1	few	CASSQAGDYEQYF	TGCGCCAGCAGCCAAGCCGGGGACTACGAGCAGTACTTC
TRBJ1-2	NA	TRBV2	few	CASSDGDYDGYTF	TGTGCCAGCAGTGACGGGGATTATGATGGCTACACCTTC
TRBJ1-2	NA	TRBV28	NA	CASSLSQGGYTF	TGTGCCAGCAGTTTATCCCAGGGTGGCTACACCTTC
TRBJ2-7	TRBD2	TRBV11-2	few	CASSSLAGGIEQYF	TGTGCCAGCAGCTCGCTAGCGGGGGGTATCGAGCAGTACTTC
TRBJ1-2	NA	TRBV4-3	NA	CASSLSGSGVGYTF	TGCGCCAGCAGCCTCTCTGGATCAGGGGTCGGCTACACCTTC
TRBJ2-1	TRBD2	TRBV4-2	NA	CASSQELLAGKNEQFF	TGTGCCAGCAGCCAAGAGCTACTAGCGGGGAAAAATGAGCAGTTCTTC
TRBJ1-2	NA	TRBV6-6	NA	CASSYGDYGYTF	TGTGCCAGCAGTTACGGAGACTATGGCTACACCTTC
TRBJ1-5	NA	TRBV4-1	NA	CASSRPAGSGSVNQPQHF	TGCGCCAGCAGCCGACCGGCGGGTAGCGGGTCGGTGAATCAGCCCCAGCATTTT
TRBJ2-3	TRBD1	TRBV5-1	NA	CASSLALRDRVVDTQYF	TGCGCCAGCAGCTTGGCCCTCCGGGACAGGGTGGTAGATACGCAGTATTTT
TRBJ1-2	NA	TRBV28	NA	CASSLRQNYGYTF	TGTGCCAGCAGTTTGCGACAGAACTATGGCTACACCTTC
TRBJ2-2	NA	TRBV28	NA	CASRGLPNTGELFF	TGTGCCAGCAGGGGACTTCCCAACACCGGGGAGCTGTTTTTT
TRBJ1-2	NA	TRBV9	NA	CASSVGGGYGYTF	TGTGCCAGCAGCGTAGGAGGGGGCTATGGCTACACCTTC
TRBJ1-2	NA	TRBV27	NA	CASSFAGTTSYGYTF	TGTGCCAGCAGTTTCGCGGGCACAACCTCCTATGGCTACACCTTC
TRBJ2-7	NA	TRBV30	NA	CAWTQIGGYEQYF	TGTGCCTGGACTCAAATCGGGGGTTACGAGCAGTACTTC
TRBJ2-7	TRBD2	TRBV11-2	NA	CASSKAGASYEQYF	TGTGCCAGCAGCAAAGCGGGGGCTTCCTACGAGCAGTACTTC
TRBJ1-2	TRBD1	TRBV15	once	CATSRETGGRSGYTF	TGTGCCACCAGCAGAGAAACAGGGGGTAGGAGTGGCTACACCTTC
TRBJ2-7	NA	TRBV19	NA	CASSPQGLMYEQYF	TGTGCCAGTAGTCCACAGGGATTGATGTACGAGCAGTACTTC
TRBJ1-3	NA	TRBV6-5	NA	CASSSQGNTIYF	TGTGCCAGCAGTTCACAGGGAAACACCATATATTTT
TRBJ1-1	TRBD1	TRBV6-1	NA	CASSLGGAGTEAFF	TGTGCCAGCAGTCTAGGGGGCGCAGGCACTGAAGCTTTCTTT
TRBJ1-1	NA	TRBV28	NA	CASSLLGGTEAFF	TGTGCCAGCAGTTTACTCGGGGGCACTGAAGCTTTCTTT
TRBJ1-1	TRBD1	TRBV5-1	NA	CASSSRDRGDTEAFF	TGCGCCAGCAGCTCACGGGACAGGGGGGACACTGAAGCTTTCTTT
TRBJ2-7	NA	TRBV28	NA	CASRNGAYEQYF	TGTGCCAGCCGGAACGGGGCCTACGAGCAGTACTTC
TRBJ1-6	NA	TRBV27	once	CASSLEPANSPLHF	TGTGCCAGCAGTTTGGAGCCCGCGAATTCACCCCTCCACTTT
TRBJ2-5	NA	TRBV2	NA	CASSEVRGGETQYF	TGTGCCAGCAGTGAAGTACGAGGGGGAGAGACCCAGTACTTC
TRBJ2-7	TRBD1	TRBV7-6	NA	CASSPGQGTYEQYF	TGTGCCAGCAGCCCTGGACAGGGAACCTACGAGCAGTACTTC
TRBJ2-2	TRBD1	TRBV28	NA	CASSLTGGTGELFF	TGTGCCAGCAGTCTCACAGGGGGTACCGGGGAGCTGTTTTTT
TRBJ1-5	NA	TRBV6-6	NA	CASRRVPNQPQHF	TGTGCCAGCAGACGGGTCCCCAATCAGCCCCAGCATTTT
TRBJ1-1	NA	TRBV11-2	NA	CASSSQGGTEAFF	TGTGCCAGCAGCTCCCAGGGTGGGACTGAAGCTTTCTTT
TRBJ2-7	NA	TRBV10-1	NA	CASIRAGATYEQYF	TGCGCCAGCATTAGGGCAGGGGCTACCTACGAGCAGTACTTC
TRBJ2-5	NA	TRBV18	NA	CASSPKETQRETQYF	TGTGCCAGCTCACCAAAAGAGACTCAGAGGGAGACCCAGTACTTC
TRBJ1-6	TRBD1	TRBV2	few	CASGTANNSPLHF	TGTGCCAGCGGGACAGCAAATAATTCACCCCTCCACTTT
TRBJ2-5	NA	TRBV11-2	NA	CASSFSGWETQYF	TGTGCCAGCAGCTTTTCAGGGTGGGAGACCCAGTACTTC
TRBJ1-5	NA	TRBV4-1	NA	CASSQDTPLGQRGDSSNQPQHF	TGCGCCAGCAGCCAAGATACCCCGTTAGGACAGCGAGGAGACTCTAGCAATCAGCCCCAGCATTTT
TRBJ1-1	NA	TRBV5-1	NA	CASSWRGNTEAFF	TGCGCCAGCAGCTGGCGGGGTAACACTGAAGCTTTCTTT